This TCR beta chain emerged from a study of identical twins. TCRdb re-derived calls from the 5' RACE reads in MiXCR, one entry per CDR3 protein. The repertoire holds 1.5 million to 2 million distinct CDR3 sequences, with about 32% as singletons. V dropped 4 bases and J dropped 10; count of bases not matched to a gene: 16. Germline-derived CDR1 and CDR2 are SGHVS and FQNEAQ. The CDR3 length is 16 residues. The chain employs TRBV7-8 and TRBJ2-1, with TRBD2 identical over 7 bases. The sequence was obtained from a newborn girl in good health. What was sequenced was cord blood. This chain's CDR3 is CASSSTGTIRPGEQFF. The CDR3 coding sequence is TGTGCCAGCAGCTCTACCGGGACTATAAGACCGGGAGAGCAGTTCTTC. The whole variable domain, filled in from reference TRBV7-8 and TRBJ2-1, reads GAGVSQSPRYKVAKRGQDVALRCDPISGHVSLFWYQQALGQGPEFLTYFQNEAQLDKSGLPSDRFFAERPEGSVSTLKIQRTQQEDSAVYLCASSSTGTIRPGEQFFGPGTRLTVL.